The next 14 T cell receptor beta chains were all read from a single sample in a study of cytomegalovirus exposure and HLA in healthy donors. This PCR relied on a set of 60 Vbeta primers and 13 Jbeta primers. Sequencing used immunoSEQ multiplex PCR; TCRdb keeps in-frame clones, though not all of them. Among around 140,000 clones, roughly 80% were seen once, and the ten largest hold about 3.5%. Sequencing was performed on PBMCs. The receptor source for this set is a man between 40 and 49 years old in good health and CMV-seronegative.

This clone was observed a handful of times. This chain uses TRBV4-1 with TRBJ2-6; 7 bases match TRBD2. Germline V lookup: CDR1 MGHRA, CDR2 YSYEKL. The CDR3 consists of 17 residues. The trim removed 0 bases at V and 0 bases at J, leaving 2 bases unmatched. The CDR3 here is CASSQDRGDSGANVLTF. CDR3 nucleotides: TGCGCCAGCAGCCAAGATCGGGGGGACTCTGGGGCCAACGTCCTGACTTTC.

The rearrangement uses TRBV30 and TRBJ2-5; D is perhaps TRBD2 (6 bases). The V gene's germline CDR1 is GTSNPN and CDR2 SVGIG (reference sequence). The V end was cut by 4 bases, the J end by 5 bases, with 17 bases between. The CDR3 sequence is 14 residues long. CDR3: CAWTAPWGRETQYF. For the CDR3, the DNA is TGTGCCTGGACCGCCCCGTGGGGGAGGGAGACCCAGTACTTC.

This rearrangement joins TRBV7-9 to TRBJ1-1; TRBD1 aligns across 9 bases. This CDR3 comprises 16 residues. Germline V gene sequence: CDR1 SEHNR, CDR2 FQNEAQ (reference sequence). V was pared by 4 bases and J by 3 bases, with 9 bases of the junction left unmatched. The CDR3 nucleotides are TGTGCCAGCAGCTCACCCACGACAGGGGGGCACACTGAAGCTTTCTTT. This encodes CASSSPTTGGHTEAFF. The complete variable domain, with remaining parts taken from reference TRBV7-9 and TRBJ1-1, reads DTGVSQNPRHKITKRGQNVTFRCDPISEHNRLYWYRQTLGQGPEFLTYFQNEAQLEKSRLLSDRFSAERPKGSFSTLEIQRTEQGDSAMYLCASSSPTTGGHTEAFFGQGTRLTVV.

The chain employs TRBV6-1 and TRBJ2-4; tentative D call: TRBD2 (6 bases). V was clipped by 11 bases and J by 0 bases, with 11 bases between them. CDR3 length: 13 residues. The germline CDR1 and CDR2 sequences are MNHNS and SASEGT. The DNA for the CDR3 is TGTGCCTCCCCGGGGGTAGCCAAAAACATTCAGTACTTC. Translating it yields CASPGVAKNIQYF.

The chain uses TRBV6-5 and TRBJ1-3; possibly TRBD1 for D (5 bases). The V gene lost 9 bases and the J gene lost 2 bases, with 8 bases spanning the gap. Germline values: CDR1 MNHEY, CDR2 SVGAGI. CDR3 length equals 12 residues. The CDR3 is CASSGPGNTIYF. In DNA form, the CDR3 reads TGTGCCAGTTCAGGGCCTGGAAACACCATATATTTT.

This clone was found a few times. This chain links TRBV30 with TRBJ1-2, with 7 bases fitting TRBD1. CDR3 length: 13 residues. V trimming: 4 bases; J trimming: 3 bases; junction bases outside the gene matches: 5. Germline V gene lookup returns CDR1 GTSNPN and CDR2 SVGIG (reference sequence). The CDR3 region has the DNA TGTGCCTGGAACAGGGGTCTATACTATGGCTACACCTTC. Protein product: CAWNRGLYYGYTF.

The chain recombines TRBV5-1 with TRBJ2-2; 7 positions match TRBD1. This CDR3 region has 15 residues. V shed 5 bases, J shed 5 bases, and the junction held 9 bases outside the gene matches. The germline CDR1 and CDR2 sequences are SGHRS and YFSETQ. The CDR3 region has the DNA TGCGCCAGCAGGCGCCTCCAGGGGGTAACCGGGGAGCTGTTTTTT. This encodes CASRRLQGVTGELFF. Complete variable domain (other parts from reference TRBV5-1 and TRBJ2-2): KAGVTQTPRYLIKTRGQQVTLSCSPISGHRSVSWYQQTPGQGLQFLFEYFSETQRNKGNFPGRFSGRQFSNSRSEMNVSTLELGDSALYLCASRRLQGVTGELFFGEGSRLTVL.

The chain combines TRBV11-2 with TRBJ2-5, with D unclear. V was pared by 1 base and J by 1 base, with 7 bases between. This CDR3 spans 14 amino acids. From germline, CDR1 is SGHAT and CDR2 FQNNGV. The DNA for the CDR3 is TGTGCCAGCAGCTTAGGGCAAATCCAAGAGACCCAGTACTTC. The encoded protein is CASSLGQIQETQYF.

The J gene is TRBJ2-1, the V gene TRBV6-1; 10 positions match TRBD2. Germline V gene sequence: CDR1 MNHNS, CDR2 SASEGT. This CDR3 is 15 amino acids long. V gave up 2 bases and J gave up 8 bases; unmatched junction bases: 6. The CDR3 loop reads CASSERKRGGDEQFF. DNA of the CDR3: TGTGCCAGCAGTGAACGGAAGCGGGGGGGCGATGAGCAGTTCTTC.

As for this clone: Germline and junction disagree at one end, which may indicate a read error. CDR3 nucleotides: TGTTCCAGCAGCACCGGACAGGGCGTTTCCTACGAGCAGTACTTC. Translating gives CSSSTGQGVSYEQYF. The V and J genes are TRBV7-9 and TRBJ2-7; 8 bases align to TRBD1. This CDR3 has 15 amino acids. CDR1 and CDR2 (germline): SEHNR, FQNEAQ (reference sequence).

The genes are TRBV6-1 and TRBJ1-5; 9 nucleotides match TRBD1. The CDR3 loop spans 21 amino acids. V shed 1 base and J 0 bases; nucleotides not matched to a gene: 16. CDR1 and CDR2 from the germline V gene are MNHNS and SASEGT. CDR3 residues: CASSEVFPLGRTGDSNQPQHF. The CDR3, as DNA: TGTGCCAGCAGTGAAGTCTTCCCCCTCGGCAGGACAGGGGATAGCAATCAGCCCCAGCATTTT.

The chain employs TRBV9 and TRBJ2-3; TRBD2 might be the D (7 bases). Trimming removed 3 bases at V and 2 bases at J, with 13 bases between. Germline CDR1 SGDLS, CDR2 YYNGEE. This CDR3 region has 15 residues. The CDR3, as DNA: TGTGCCAGCAGCGAGGGGGGGACACACACAGATACGCAGTATTTT. Translating it yields CASSEGGTHTDTQYF.

This clone was observed a few times. This chain uses TRBV27 with TRBJ2-7, with 8 bases matching TRBD1. Germline V lookup: CDR1 MNHEY, CDR2 SMNVEV (reference sequence). V gave up 6 bases and J gave up 4 bases; unmatched junction bases: 8. CDR3 length equals 14 residues. The CDR3: CASSKRTGLYEQYF. CDR3 nucleotides: TGTGCCAGCAGCAAAAGGACAGGGCTATACGAGCAGTACTTC.

This chain connects TRBV19 to TRBJ1-6; TRBD1 agrees at 9 bases. The V segment lost 7 bases and the J segment 2 bases; nucleotides outside the gene matches: 6. CDR1 is LNHDA and CDR2 is SQIVND in the germline V gene (reference sequence). The CDR3 has 16 amino acids. The CDR3, as DNA: TGTGCCAGTAATTGGGGGACAGGGCCCTATAATTCACCCCTCCACTTT. Its protein is CASNWGTGPYNSPLHF.